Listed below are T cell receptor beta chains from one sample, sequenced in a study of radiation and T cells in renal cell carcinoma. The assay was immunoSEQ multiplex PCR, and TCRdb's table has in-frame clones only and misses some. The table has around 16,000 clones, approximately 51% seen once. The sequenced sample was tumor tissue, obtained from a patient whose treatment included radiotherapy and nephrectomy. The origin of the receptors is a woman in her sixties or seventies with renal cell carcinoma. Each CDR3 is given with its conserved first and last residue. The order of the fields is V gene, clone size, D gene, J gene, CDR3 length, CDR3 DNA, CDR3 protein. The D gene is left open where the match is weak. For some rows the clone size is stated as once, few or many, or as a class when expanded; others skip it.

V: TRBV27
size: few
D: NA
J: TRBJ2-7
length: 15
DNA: TGTGCCAGCAGTCCCTTAATCACGCGGGACTACGAGCAGTACTTC
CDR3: CASSPLITRDYEQYF

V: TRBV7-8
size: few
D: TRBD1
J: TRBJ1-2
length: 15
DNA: TGTGCCAGCAGCTTCCGGACAGGGGGAGGCTATGGCTACACCTTC
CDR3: CASSFRTGGGYGYTF

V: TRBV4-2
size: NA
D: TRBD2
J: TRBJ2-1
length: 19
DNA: TGTGCCAGCAGCCATCCGGGACTAGCGGGAGAGGGCGCTGCCATTGAGCAGTTCTTC
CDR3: CASSHPGLAGEGAAIEQFF

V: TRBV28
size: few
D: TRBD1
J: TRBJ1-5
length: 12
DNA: TGTGCCAGCAGGACAGGGAATCAGCCCCAGCATTTT
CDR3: CASRTGNQPQHF

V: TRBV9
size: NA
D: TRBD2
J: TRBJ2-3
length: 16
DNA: TGTGCCAGCGGGACTAGCGGGAGAGGGGGCACAGATACGCAGTATTTT
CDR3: CASGTSGRGGTDTQYF

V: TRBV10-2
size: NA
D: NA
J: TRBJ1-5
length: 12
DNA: TGCGCCAGCAGTGAGGGGGCTCAGCCCCAGCATTTT
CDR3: CASSEGAQPQHF

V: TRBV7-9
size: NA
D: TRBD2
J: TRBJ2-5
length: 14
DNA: TGTGCCAGCAGCATCGGCGGGGGGCAGGAGACCCAGTACTTC
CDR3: CASSIGGGQETQYF

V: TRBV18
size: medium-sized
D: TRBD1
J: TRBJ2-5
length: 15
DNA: TGTGCCAGCTCACCGTGGGACAGGGAAGGAGAGACCCAGTACTTC
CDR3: CASSPWDREGETQYF

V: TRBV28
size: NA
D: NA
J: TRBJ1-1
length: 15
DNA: TGTGCCAGCAGTTTTAGGGCCCCCTACGACACTGAAGCTTTCTTT
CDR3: CASSFRAPYDTEAFF

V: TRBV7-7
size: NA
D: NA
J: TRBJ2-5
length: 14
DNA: TGTGCTAGCAGCCCAGTTGGGGGCCGCGAGACCCAGTACTTC
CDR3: CASSPVGGRETQYF

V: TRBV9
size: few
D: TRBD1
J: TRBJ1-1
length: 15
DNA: TGTGCCAGCACCACAGGGGGCAGGGGGAACACTGAAGCTTTCTTT
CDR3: CASTTGGRGNTEAFF

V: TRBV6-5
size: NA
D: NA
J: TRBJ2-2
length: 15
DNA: TGTGCCAGCACCTTCACAGGGTGGTACACCGGGGAGCTGTTTTTT
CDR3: CASTFTGWYTGELFF

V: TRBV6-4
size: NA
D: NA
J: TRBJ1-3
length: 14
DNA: TGTGCCAGCAGTGACGGGGGGACTGGAAACACCATATATTTT
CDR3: CASSDGGTGNTIYF

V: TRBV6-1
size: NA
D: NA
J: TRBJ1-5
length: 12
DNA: TGTGCCACACGGCAGGGCAGTCAGCCCCAGCATTTT
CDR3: CATRQGSQPQHF

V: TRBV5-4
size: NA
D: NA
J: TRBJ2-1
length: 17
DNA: TGTGCCAGCAGCTCGATTGTCCCGCGGGTTTTATACAATGAGCAGTTCTTC
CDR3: CASSSIVPRVLYNEQFF

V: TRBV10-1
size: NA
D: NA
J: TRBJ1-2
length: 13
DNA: TGCGCCAGCAGTGAGTCGGCATTCTGGGGCTACACCTTC
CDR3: CASSESAFWGYTF

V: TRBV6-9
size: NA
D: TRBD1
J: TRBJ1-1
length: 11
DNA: TGTGCCAGCAGAGGACAGGGAGGAGCTTTCTTT
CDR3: CASRGQGGAFF

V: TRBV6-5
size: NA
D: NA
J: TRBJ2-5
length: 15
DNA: TGTGCCAGCAGTCTCGGTCAGGGGTACCAAGAGACCCAGTACTTC
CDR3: CASSLGQGYQETQYF

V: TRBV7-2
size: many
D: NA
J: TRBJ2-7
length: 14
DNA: TGTGCCAGCAGCATTAGGAACAGGGGAGGCGAGCAGTACTTC
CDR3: CASSIRNRGGEQYF

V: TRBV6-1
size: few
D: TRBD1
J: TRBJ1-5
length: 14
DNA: TGTGCCAGCAGTAACACCAGGGGGTATCAGCCCCAGCATTTT
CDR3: CASSNTRGYQPQHF

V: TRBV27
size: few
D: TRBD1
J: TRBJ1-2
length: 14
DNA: TGTGCCAGCAGTCCCGGGGGACAGAACTATGGCTACACCTTC
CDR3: CASSPGGQNYGYTF

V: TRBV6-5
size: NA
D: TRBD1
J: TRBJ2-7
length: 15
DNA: TGTGCCAGCAGGATCGACAGGGGGCTCTCCTACGAGCAGTACTTC
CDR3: CASRIDRGLSYEQYF

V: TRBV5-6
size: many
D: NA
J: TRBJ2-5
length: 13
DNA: TGTGCCAGCAGCTTGGAACCGCAAGAGACCCAGTACTTC
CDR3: CASSLEPQETQYF

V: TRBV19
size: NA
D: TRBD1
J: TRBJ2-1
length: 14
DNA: TGTGCCAGTAGTATAAGCCTGGGACAGACAGGGCAGTTCTTC
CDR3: CASSISLGQTGQFF

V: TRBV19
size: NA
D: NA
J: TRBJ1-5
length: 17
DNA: TGTGCCAGTAGTAAGACAGGAAGATGGAAAAATTCGATGGCCCAGCATTTT
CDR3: CASSKTGRWKNSMAQHF

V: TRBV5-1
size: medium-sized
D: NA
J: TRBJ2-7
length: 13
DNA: TGCGCCAGCAGCTGGGACAAAACCTACGAGCAGTACTTC
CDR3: CASSWDKTYEQYF

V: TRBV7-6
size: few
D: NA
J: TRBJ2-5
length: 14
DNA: TGTGCCAGCAGCCCGCCCCTTCGGGTAGAGACCCAGTACTTC
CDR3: CASSPPLRVETQYF

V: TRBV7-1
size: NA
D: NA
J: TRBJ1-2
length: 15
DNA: TGTGCCAGCAGCCCGGAAGGGACCGGGAACTATGGCTACACCTTC
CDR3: CASSPEGTGNYGYTF

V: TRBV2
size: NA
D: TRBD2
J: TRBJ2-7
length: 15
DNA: TGTGCCAGCAGCTCCCGTCTAGCGGGGCTTTACGAGCAGTACTTC
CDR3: CASSSRLAGLYEQYF

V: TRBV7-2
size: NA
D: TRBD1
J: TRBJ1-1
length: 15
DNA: TGTGCCAGCAGTGTTACCGGGACAGGGGGCACTGAAGCTTTCTTT
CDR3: CASSVTGTGGTEAFF

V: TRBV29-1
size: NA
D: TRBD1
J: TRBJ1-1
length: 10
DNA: TGCAGCGTTGGACAGGGGGATGCTTTCTTT
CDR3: CSVGQGDAFF

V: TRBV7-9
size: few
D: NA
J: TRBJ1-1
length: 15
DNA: TGTGCCAGCAACGAATTAGGGGTCGCGAACACTGAAGCTTTCTTT
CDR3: CASNELGVANTEAFF

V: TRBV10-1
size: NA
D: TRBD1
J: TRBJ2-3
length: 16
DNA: TGCGCCAGCAGCCCGACGAGGACAGGGAACACAGATACGCAGTATTTT
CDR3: CASSPTRTGNTDTQYF

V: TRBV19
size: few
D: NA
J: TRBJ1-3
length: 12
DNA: TGTGCCAGTAGTATAGCTGGAAACACCATATATTTT
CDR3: CASSIAGNTIYF

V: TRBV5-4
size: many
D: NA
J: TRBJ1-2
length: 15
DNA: TGTGCCAGCAGCTTAAGACAGCCGCCTAACTATGGCTACACCTTC
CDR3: CASSLRQPPNYGYTF

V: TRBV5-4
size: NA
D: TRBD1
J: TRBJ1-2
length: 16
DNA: TGTGCCAGCAGCCTAGGACAGGGGGCGGCGTTGGTCGGCTACACCTTC
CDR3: CASSLGQGAALVGYTF

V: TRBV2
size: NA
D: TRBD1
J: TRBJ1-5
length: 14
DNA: TGTGCCAGCAATGGACAGGGTCTCAATCAGCCCCAGCATTTT
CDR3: CASNGQGLNQPQHF

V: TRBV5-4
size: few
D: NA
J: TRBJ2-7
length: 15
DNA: TGTGCCAGCAGCCAAGATCAACGGTCGGCCTACGAGCAGTACTTC
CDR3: CASSQDQRSAYEQYF

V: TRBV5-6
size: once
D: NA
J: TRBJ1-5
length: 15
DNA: TGTGCCAGCAGTGAGGAGAGGCTGGGCAATCAGCCCCAGCATTTT
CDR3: CASSEERLGNQPQHF